A selection of T cell receptor beta chains follows, all from one sample in a study of cytomegalovirus exposure and HLA in healthy donors. TCRdb's copy holds only in-frame clones and misses some; the assay was immunoSEQ multiplex PCR. The sample data list 100,000 to 150,000 clones. Sequenced input: PBMCs. Source of these receptors: a young man in good health and CMV-seronegative. Both conserved end residues are part of each CDR3. The D gene is left open where the match is weak.

J gene: TRBJ2-7; V gene: TRBV5-4; D gene: -; CDR3 DNA: TGTGCCAGCAGCGTAGACTTCTACGAGCAGTACTTC; CDR3 protein: CASSVDFYEQYF
J gene: TRBJ2-1; V gene: TRBV2; D gene: TRBD2; CDR3 DNA: TGTGCCAGCACACTAGCGGCGTACAATGAGCAGTTCTTC; CDR3 protein: CASTLAAYNEQFF
J gene: TRBJ1-3; V gene: TRBV6-1; D gene: -; CDR3 DNA: TGTGCCAGCAGCTTGGGGGGCTCTGGAAACACCATATATTTT; CDR3 protein: CASSLGGSGNTIYF
J gene: TRBJ1-1; V gene: TRBV7-9; D gene: -; CDR3 DNA: TGTGCCAGCAGCCAACCGGGCCCGGGGACTGAAGCTTTCTTT; CDR3 protein: CASSQPGPGTEAFF
J gene: TRBJ2-1; V gene: TRBV19; D gene: -; CDR3 DNA: TGTGCCAGTAGTAGGGCCCTTAGGGGCGGCTACAATGAGCAGTTCTTC; CDR3 protein: CASSRALRGGYNEQFF
J gene: TRBJ1-2; V gene: TRBV2; D gene: -; CDR3 DNA: TGTGCCAGCAGTGATGGTTCTCCCGGAGGCTATGGCTACACCTTC; CDR3 protein: CASSDGSPGGYGYTF
J gene: TRBJ2-2; V gene: TRBV2; D gene: -; CDR3 DNA: TGTGCCAGCCGCGGACTCACGAACACCGGGGAGCTGTTTTTT; CDR3 protein: CASRGLTNTGELFF
J gene: TRBJ1-4; V gene: TRBV29-1; D gene: -; CDR3 DNA: TGCAGCGGCCGGTGGGGGGGGATTGGAAAACTGTTTTTT; CDR3 protein: CSGRWGGIGKLFF
J gene: TRBJ1-2; V gene: TRBV27; D gene: TRBD1; CDR3 DNA: TGTGCCAGCAGTTACAGGGGTGTAGGCTATGGCTACACCTTC; CDR3 protein: CASSYRGVGYGYTF
J gene: TRBJ1-2; V gene: TRBV11-2; D gene: TRBD1; CDR3 DNA: TGTGCCAGCTTACCAAGGACAGGGCGCACGGTCTATGGCTACACCTTC; CDR3 protein: CASLPRTGRTVYGYTF
J gene: TRBJ2-2; V gene: TRBV2; D gene: TRBD2; CDR3 DNA: TGTGCCAGCGGGACTAGCTTTTTCACCGGGGAGCTGTTTTTT; CDR3 protein: CASGTSFFTGELFF
J gene: TRBJ2-7; V gene: TRBV6-5; D gene: TRBD2; CDR3 DNA: TGTGCCAGCAGTCTAGCGGGAGTCTCCTACGAGCAGTACTTC; CDR3 protein: CASSLAGVSYEQYF
J gene: TRBJ1-3; V gene: TRBV27; D gene: TRBD1; CDR3 DNA: TGTGCCAGCAGCTCCAGGGGGCGATCGGGAAACACCATATATTTT; CDR3 protein: CASSSRGRSGNTIYF
J gene: TRBJ2-3; V gene: TRBV6-1; D gene: -; CDR3 DNA: TGTGCCAGCAGTGCCTCCGGGGGGCTAGGAGATACGCAGTATTTT; CDR3 protein: CASSASGGLGDTQYF
J gene: TRBJ2-2; V gene: TRBV5-1; D gene: TRBD2; CDR3 DNA: TGCGCCAGCAGCCGCCTCCTCGGGCGCGGGAGTTCGTCGGCCGGGGAGCTGTTTTTT; CDR3 protein: CASSRLLGRGSSSAGELFF
J gene: TRBJ2-3; V gene: TRBV30; D gene: TRBD1; CDR3 DNA: TGTGCCTGGGGACAGGGAAAGGCAGATACGCAGTATTTT; CDR3 protein: CAWGQGKADTQYF
J gene: TRBJ1-1; V gene: TRBV28; D gene: -; CDR3 DNA: TGTGCCTCCCGGGGGGACGGGAACACTGAAGCTTTCTTT; CDR3 protein: CASRGDGNTEAFF
J gene: TRBJ1-5; V gene: TRBV6-4; D gene: -; CDR3 DNA: TGTGCCAGCAGTGCGGAGGAGGGGCAGCCCCAGCATTTT; CDR3 protein: CASSAEEGQPQHF
J gene: TRBJ2-1; V gene: TRBV2; D gene: -; CDR3 DNA: TGTGCCAGCAGTGCCCTAGTCAATGAGCAGTTCTTC; CDR3 protein: CASSALVNEQFF
J gene: TRBJ1-3; V gene: TRBV7-9; D gene: -; CDR3 DNA: TGTGCCAGCAGCTTATCAGGTCGAGGAAACACCATATATTTT; CDR3 protein: CASSLSGRGNTIYF
J gene: TRBJ2-6; V gene: TRBV4-2; D gene: -; CDR3 DNA: TGTGCCAGCAGCCAAGATGGGAGTAGAGGGGCCAACGTCCTGACTTTC; CDR3 protein: CASSQDGSRGANVLTF